At least ten counts were recorded for the clone carrying this TCR beta chain. The data originate from a study of human T cells and chemical hapten exposure. This sample's time point: patch test 1, 2 weeks after DPC sensitization. Stated treatment: therapeutic diphenylcyclopropenone sensitization with weekly scalp DPC. Total RNA extraction was carried out from unfractionated whole blood. The V end was cut by 1 base, the J end by 6 bases, with 6 bases between. This CDR3 contains 12 residues. Germline V CDR1 and CDR2: SEHNR, FQNEAQ (reference sequence). TCRdb processed the RACE reads anew with MiXCR; each CDR3 protein has one entry. Of just under 350,000 distinct CDR3 sequences in the sample, about 7% are singletons; the top ten hold 7.5% to 8.5%.

The receptor comes from a woman aged 18-29 years with alopecia areata. Some clones in this sample may be carry-over from other donors' samples. The sequencing used whole blood, collected in connection with sensitization to the hapten diphenylcyclopropenone (DPC). The chain links TRBV7-9 to TRBJ1-2; D remains unclear. The DNA for the CDR3 is TGTGCCAGCAGCTTAGGCTTGAATGGCTACACCTTC. It codes for CASSLGLNGYTF.